The 21 T cell receptor beta chains below all came from one sample that was sequenced in a study of shared clonotypes between healthy human individuals. Clones were read by immunoSEQ multiplex PCR, and TCRdb kept only the in-frame ones, dropping some. The sample holds hundreds of thousands of clones, more than 70% seen once. What was sequenced was memory CD4+ T cells sorted from blood. The sample's subset: CD45RA-negative fraction. The receptors were sampled from a woman aged 25 to 39 in good health.

The chain uses TRBV18 and TRBJ2-7; TRBD1 aligns across 10 bases. This CDR3 contains 15 residues. Germline lookup yields CDR1 KGHSH and CDR2 LQKENI. The V and J ends lost 4 bases and 6 bases, in that order; junction bases with no gene match: 9. The CDR3 region is CASSHLGQGSGEQYF. The CDR3 DNA reads as TGTGCCAGCTCACATTTGGGACAGGGGTCCGGCGAGCAGTACTTC.

The V call is TRBV5-1, the J call TRBJ1-4, with D hard to call. Per germline, CDR1 SGHRS and CDR2 YFSETQ. Trimming took off 1 base at V and 4 bases at J, with 14 bases between the two ends. The CDR3 consists of 16 residues. In nucleotides, the CDR3 is TGCGCCAGCAGCTTGACTCGTCCGGGAGATAATGAAAAACTGTTTTTT. Its protein product is CASSLTRPGDNEKLFF. The variable domain in full, completed from reference TRBV5-1 and TRBJ1-4, reads KAGVTQTPRYLIKTRGQQVTLSCSPISGHRSVSWYQQTPGQGLQFLFEYFSETQRNKGNFPGRFSGRQFSNSRSEMNVSTLELGDSALYLCASSLTRPGDNEKLFFGSGTQLSVL.

The sample holds many counts of this clone. This chain links TRBV4-1 with TRBJ2-3; 16 bases match TRBD2. Germline values: CDR1 MGHRA, CDR2 YSYEKL. This CDR3 has 19 residues. V shed 3 bases and J 2 bases; nucleotides not matched to a gene: 8. The CDR3 DNA follows: TGCGCCAGCAGCCACTCGGGACTAGCGGGAGGGCAGATCACAGATACGCAGTATTTT. Translated: CASSHSGLAGGQITDTQYF.

The V call is TRBV27, the J call TRBJ1-1; 11 nucleotides agree with TRBD1. The CDR3 consists of 15 residues. Germline trimming cut 4 bases from V and 4 bases from J; bases unmatched to any gene: 5. Germline assignment: CDR1 MNHEY and CDR2 SMNVEV (reference sequence). The chain's CDR3 is CASSSGQGAVTEAFF. In nucleotides, the CDR3 is TGTGCCAGCAGTTCCGGACAGGGGGCCGTCACTGAAGCTTTCTTT.

The gene calls are TRBV11-2 and TRBJ2-5; 12 nucleotides line up with TRBD2. Trimming at V came to 6 bases and at J to 1 base, leaving 12 bases not matched to a gene. The CDR3 is made up of 18 amino acids. CDR1 SGHAT and CDR2 FQNNGV come from the germline V gene. This chain's CDR3 is CASSTGVGTSGSQETQYF. CDR3 DNA sequence: TGTGCCAGCAGTACGGGCGTGGGGACTAGCGGGTCCCAAGAGACCCAGTACTTC. Full variable domain (missing parts from reference TRBV11-2 and TRBJ2-5): EAGVAQSPRYKIIEKRQSVAFWCNPISGHATLYWYQQILGQGPKLLIQFQNNGVVDDSQLPKDRFSAERLKGVDSTLKIQPAKLEDSAVYLCASSTGVGTSGSQETQYFGPGTRLLVL.

V is TRBV18 and J is TRBJ2-2; a possible D gene is TRBD2 (6 bases). The CDR3 contains 15 residues. V was trimmed by 5 bases and J by 0 bases, leaving 10 bases between them. The germline gives CDR1 KGHSH, CDR2 LQKENI. The CDR3 loop reads CASSKAGPNTGELFF. The CDR3 region has the DNA TGTGCCAGCTCAAAAGCGGGCCCGAACACCGGGGAGCTGTTTTTT.

The chain uses TRBV5-8 and TRBJ2-7; 8 bases are a match to TRBD2. CDR3 size: 16 residues. Germline V gene sequence: CDR1 SGHTS, CDR2 YDEGEE. Trimming removed 0 bases from V and 6 bases from J; junction bases left unmatched: 11. The CDR3 sequence: CASSLGVSGSRGEQYF. The CDR3 DNA reads as TGTGCCAGCAGCTTGGGGGTAAGCGGGAGTCGGGGCGAGCAGTACTTC.

The V call is TRBV9, the J call TRBJ2-7; 8 bases match TRBD1. Looked up from germline, CDR1 is SGDLS and CDR2 is YYNGEE. After removal of 0 bases from V and 7 bases from J, the junction contained 6 bases not matched to a gene. CDR3 length: 14 residues. In DNA, the CDR3 is TGTGCCAGCAGCGTAGATTACAGGGGGAGAGAGCAGTACTTC. The encoded protein is CASSVDYRGREQYF. Complete variable domain (other parts from reference TRBV9 and TRBJ2-7): DSGVTQTPKHLITATGQRVTLRCSPRSGDLSVYWYQQSLDQGLQFLIQYYNGEERAKGNILERFSAQQFPDLHSELNLSSLELGDSALYFCASSVDYRGREQYFGPGTRLTVT.

This clone has a single count. This chain uses TRBV11-2 with TRBJ1-1, with unresolved D. V was pared by 6 bases and J by 0 bases, with 8 bases between. CDR3 size: 13 residues. CDR1 is SGHAT and CDR2 is FQNNGV in the germline V gene. The CDR3 DNA is TGTGCCAGCAGGAGACTTATGAACACTGAAGCTTTCTTT. Translation: CASRRLMNTEAFF. Supplemented by reference TRBV11-2 and TRBJ1-1, the full variable domain reads EAGVAQSPRYKIIEKRQSVAFWCNPISGHATLYWYQQILGQGPKLLIQFQNNGVVDDSQLPKDRFSAERLKGVDSTLKIQPAKLEDSAVYLCASRRLMNTEAFFGQGTRLTVV.

The gene calls are TRBV4-2 and TRBJ2-3; D ambiguous. Germline CDR1 LGHNA, CDR2 YNFKEQ. V lost 1 base and J 1 base, leaving 12 bases between the germline ends. The CDR3 contains 16 residues. The CDR3 bases are TGTGCCAGCAGCCAAGGTGTATGGCAGGGCACAGATACGCAGTATTTT. It is translated as CASSQGVWQGTDTQYF.

V is TRBV5-1 and J is TRBJ2-5, with TRBD2 as a possible D gene (6 bases). V was pared by 0 bases and J by 5 bases, with 14 bases between. This CDR3 contains 15 residues. Germline loops: CDR1 SGHRS, CDR2 YFSETQ. CDR3 in DNA: TGCGCCAGCAGCTTGGCCTTACGCGGGACGGAGACCCAGTACTTC. Translated, it gives CASSLALRGTETQYF.

There are a few counts of this clone. J is TRBJ1-1 and V is TRBV18, with 7 bases matching TRBD1. The CDR3 spans 15 residues. V lost 3 bases to trimming and J lost 3 bases; unmatched junction nucleotides: 7. The germline CDR1 and CDR2 sequences are KGHSH and LQKENI. The CDR3 here is CASSPLQGGDTEAFF. CDR3 nucleotides: TGTGCCAGCTCACCGTTGCAGGGGGGGGACACTGAAGCTTTCTTT.

The gene calls are TRBV11-2 and TRBJ2-1, with TRBD2 matching over 8 bases. V dropped 0 bases and J dropped 8; count of bases not matched to a gene: 6. Germline values: CDR1 SGHAT, CDR2 FQNNGV. The CDR3 is 15 amino acids. The CDR3 sequence is CASSLEAGGSHEQFF. CDR3 nucleotides: TGTGCCAGCAGCTTAGAGGCGGGAGGCTCCCATGAGCAGTTCTTC.

With respect to this clone: Within the sample, other DNA sequences also encode this same CDR3. V is TRBV4-2 and J is TRBJ2-7; 11 bases are shared with TRBD2. Germline CDR1 LGHNA, CDR2 YNFKEQ. Trimming took 1 base from V and 7 from J; bases not matched to a gene: 6. The CDR3 covers 15 residues. The CDR3 DNA reads TGTGCCAGCAGCCAAGCCGGGACTAGCGGTCTGGAGCAGTACTTC. It is translated as CASSQAGTSGLEQYF.

This clone was seen a few times. The chain employs TRBV2 and TRBJ2-5; a possible D gene is TRBD2 (6 bases). Germline assignment: CDR1 SNHLY and CDR2 FYNNEI. Trimming took 4 bases from V and 5 from J, leaving 17 bases between them. CDR3 size: 15 residues. CDR3 coding DNA: TGTGCCAGCAGTGGTGTAGCGGATACCGGGGAGACCCAGTACTTC. Its protein is CASSGVADTGETQYF.

V and J are TRBV7-9 and TRBJ1-5, with TRBD1 matching 7 bases. Trimming removed 4 bases from V and 6 bases from J; junction bases left unmatched: 9. This CDR3 has 15 residues. Germline assignment: CDR1 SEHNR and CDR2 FQNEAQ (reference sequence). The CDR3 DNA sequence: TGTGCCAGCAGCTCATGGGGACAGAGGAGTCAGCCCCAGCATTTT. The encoded protein is CASSSWGQRSQPQHF.

This chain joins TRBV7-9 and TRBJ1-1; 7 nucleotides match TRBD1. Germline V gene lookup returns CDR1 SEHNR and CDR2 FQNEAQ (reference sequence). The V segment lost 8 bases and the J segment 1 base; nucleotides outside the gene matches: 7. The CDR3 totals 14 residues. The CDR3 region has the DNA TGTGCCAGCCAGGAAGGGGGCGAGAACACTGAAGCTTTCTTT. Its protein product is CASQEGGENTEAFF.

To note about this clone: One end of the junction is discordant with germline, which a read error may explain. The chain joins TRBV7-6 to TRBJ2-7; D uncertain. The CDR3 runs 14 residues. The germline V gene has CDR1 SGHVS and CDR2 FNYEAQ. The chain's CDR3 is CASSLGVSSYEQYF. The CDR3 DNA is TGTGCCAGCAGTTTAGGTGTTAGTTCCTACGAGCAGTACTTC.

CDR3 bases: TGTGCCAGCAGAAAATCCGGGGACTCGAGGGGTGAAAAACTGTTTTTT. It translates to CASRKSGDSRGEKLFF. This chain links TRBV27 with TRBJ1-4; D perhaps matches TRBD1 (5 bases). Trimming pared 6 bases from V and 7 bases from J, leaving 21 bases between. The germline gives CDR1 MNHEY, CDR2 SMNVEV (reference sequence). The CDR3 contains 16 residues.

V is TRBV28 and J is TRBJ2-1; the match to TRBD1 covers 9 bases. Germline assignment: CDR1 MDHEN and CDR2 SYDVKM. The CDR3 runs 12 residues. J lost 9 bases, V lost 8 bases, and 5 bases had no gene match. The CDR3 nucleotides are TGTGCCAGCGGGACAGGGCTTAGTGAGCAGTTCTTC. This translates into CASGTGLSEQFF.

V is TRBV5-1 and J is TRBJ2-1; 7 bases match TRBD2. Germline V gene lookup returns CDR1 SGHRS and CDR2 YFSETQ. This CDR3 contains 16 residues. Germline trimming cut 3 bases from V and 3 bases from J; bases unmatched to any gene: 9. DNA for the CDR3: TGCGCCAGCAGCTCTCCTACTAGCGCCCTCTACAATGAGCAGTTCTTC. Translation gives CASSSPTSALYNEQFF.